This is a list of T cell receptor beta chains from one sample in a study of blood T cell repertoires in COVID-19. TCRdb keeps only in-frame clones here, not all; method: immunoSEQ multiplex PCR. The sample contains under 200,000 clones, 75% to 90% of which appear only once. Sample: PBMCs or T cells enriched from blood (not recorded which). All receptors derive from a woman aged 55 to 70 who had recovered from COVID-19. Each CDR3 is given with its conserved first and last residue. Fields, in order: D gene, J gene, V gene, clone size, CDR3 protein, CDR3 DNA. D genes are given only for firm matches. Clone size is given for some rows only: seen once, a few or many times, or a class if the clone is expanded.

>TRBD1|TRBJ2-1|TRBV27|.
CASTFLPGTGSYNEQFF
TGTGCCAGCACCTTCCTACCCGGGACAGGGTCCTACAATGAGCAGTTCTTC
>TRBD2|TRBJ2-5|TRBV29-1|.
CSVTGAGHQETQYF
TGCAGCGTTACCGGAGCGGGACACCAAGAGACCCAGTACTTC
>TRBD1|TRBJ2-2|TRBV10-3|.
CATRDSANTGELFF
TGTGCCACCCGGGACAGCGCGAACACCGGGGAGCTGTTTTTT
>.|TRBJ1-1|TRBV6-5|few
CASTQGRLTEAFF
TGTGCCAGCACCCAGGGTCGGTTGACTGAAGCTTTCTTT
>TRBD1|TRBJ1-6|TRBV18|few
CASRDSMTHNSPLHF
TGTGCCAGTCGGGACAGTATGACCCATAATTCACCCCTCCACTTT
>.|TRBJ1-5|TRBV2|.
CASISDQRGNQPQHF
TGTGCCAGCATTTCGGACCAGAGGGGCAATCAGCCCCAGCATTTT
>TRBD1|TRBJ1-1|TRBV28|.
CASRSRSRGLNTEAFF
TGTGCCAGCAGATCCCGGTCCAGGGGGCTGAACACTGAAGCTTTCTTT
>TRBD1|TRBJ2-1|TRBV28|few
CASRPGQGSTTILSYNEQFF
TGTGCCAGCAGGCCGGGACAGGGGTCGACTACCATTTTATCCTACAATGAGCAGTTCTTC
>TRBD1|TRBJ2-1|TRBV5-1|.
CASSLGTGGNEQFF
TGCGCCAGCAGCTTGGGGACAGGGGGGAATGAGCAGTTCTTC
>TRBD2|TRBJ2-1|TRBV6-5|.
CASRSAGVVNEQFF
TGTGCCAGCAGGTCCGCGGGAGTGGTCAATGAGCAGTTCTTC
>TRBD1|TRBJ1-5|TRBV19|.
CASSITRAGGVGQPQHF
TGTGCCAGTAGTATAACGCGGGCAGGGGGCGTGGGTCAGCCCCAGCATTTT
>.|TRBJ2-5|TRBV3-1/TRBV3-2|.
CASSQLQETQYF
TGTGCCAGCAGCCAGCTACAAGAGACCCAGTACTTC
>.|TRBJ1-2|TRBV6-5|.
CASRRTPWIYGYTF
TGTGCCAGCAGACGGACTCCTTGGATCTATGGCTACACCTTC
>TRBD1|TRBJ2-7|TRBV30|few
CAWRGGQGSKYEQYF
TGTGCCTGGAGGGGCGGACAGGGAAGTAAGTACGAGCAGTACTTC
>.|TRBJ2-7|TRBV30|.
CAWRVRGKYEQYF
TGTGCCTGGAGGGTCCGGGGGAAATACGAGCAGTACTTC
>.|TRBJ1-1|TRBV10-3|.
CALNREEDTEAFF
TGTGCCCTAAACAGGGAAGAGGACACTGAAGCTTTCTTT
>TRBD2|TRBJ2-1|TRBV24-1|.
CATSGAGGPYNEQFF
TGTGCCACCAGTGGAGCGGGAGGGCCCTACAATGAGCAGTTCTTC
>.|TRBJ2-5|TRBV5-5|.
CASSLDTWQETQYF
TGTGCCAGCAGCTTGGACACCTGGCAAGAGACCCAGTACTTC
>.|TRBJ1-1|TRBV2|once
CASSEQRVNTEAFF
TGTGCCAGCAGTGAACAGAGGGTGAACACTGAAGCTTTCTTT
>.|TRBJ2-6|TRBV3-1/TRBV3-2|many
CASSQGVSAGFRSGANVLTF
TGTGCCAGCAGCCAAGGGGTTTCAGCGGGTTTCCGCTCTGGGGCCAACGTCCTGACTTTC
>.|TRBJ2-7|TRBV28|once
CASTTTSSYEQYF
TGTGCCAGCACCACCACTAGCTCCTACGAGCAGTACTTC
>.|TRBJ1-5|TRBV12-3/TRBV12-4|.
CASSREINQPQHF
TGTGCCAGCAGCCGCGAGATAAATCAGCCCCAGCATTTT
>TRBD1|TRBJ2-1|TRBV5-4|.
CASSWPRDRGFNEQFF
TGTGCCAGCAGCTGGCCGAGGGACAGGGGTTTCAATGAGCAGTTCTTC
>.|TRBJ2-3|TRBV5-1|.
CASKGFASTDTQYF
TGCGCCAGCAAGGGGTTTGCTAGCACAGATACGCAGTATTTT
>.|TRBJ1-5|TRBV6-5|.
CASRQINQPQHF
TGTGCCAGCAGGCAGATCAATCAGCCCCAGCATTTT
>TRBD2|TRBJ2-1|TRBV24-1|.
CATSVAGPGEQFF
TGTGCCACCAGTGTAGCGGGGCCCGGTGAGCAGTTCTTC
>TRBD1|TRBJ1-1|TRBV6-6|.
CAGRDRASNTEAFF
TGTGCTGGCCGGGACAGGGCCAGTAACACTGAAGCTTTCTTT
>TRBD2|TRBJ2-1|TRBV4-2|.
CASSLSLAASYNEQFF
TGTGCCAGCAGCCTTTCACTAGCGGCCTCCTACAATGAGCAGTTCTTC
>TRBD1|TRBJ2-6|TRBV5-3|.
CARSYGDRGQGANVLTF
TGTGCCAGAAGCTACGGAGACAGGGGGCAAGGGGCCAACGTCCTGACTTTC
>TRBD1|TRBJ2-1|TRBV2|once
CASSTGTGGGPEQFF
TGTGCCAGCAGCACCGGGACAGGGGGCGGCCCTGAGCAGTTCTTC
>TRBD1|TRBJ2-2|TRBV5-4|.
CASRAGTANTGELFF
TGTGCCAGCAGAGCCGGGACAGCGAACACCGGGGAGCTGTTTTTT
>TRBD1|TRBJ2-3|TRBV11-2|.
CASSSRGGQGLSDTQYF
TGTGCCAGCAGCTCTAGGGGGGGACAGGGTCTTTCAGATACGCAGTATTTT
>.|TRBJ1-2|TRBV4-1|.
CASSQDIGRVGGYTF
TGCGCCAGCAGCCAAGATATAGGGAGGGTAGGTGGCTACACCTTC
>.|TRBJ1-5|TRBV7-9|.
CASSFYGPGRPNQPQHF
TGTGCCAGCAGCTTCTATGGACCAGGGAGGCCCAATCAGCCCCAGCATTTT
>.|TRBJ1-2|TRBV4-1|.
CASSQVARNFYGYTF
TGCGCCAGCAGCCAAGTTGCCCGTAACTTCTATGGCTACACCTTC
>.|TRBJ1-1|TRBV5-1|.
CASSLDRVSEAFF
TGCGCCAGCAGCCTAGACAGAGTCTCTGAAGCTTTCTTT
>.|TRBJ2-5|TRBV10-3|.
CAISDDKARETQYF
TGTGCCATCAGTGACGACAAGGCACGTGAGACCCAGTACTTC
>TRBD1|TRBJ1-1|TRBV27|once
CASSSDRVSTEAFF
TGTGCCAGCAGCTCCGACAGGGTGAGCACTGAAGCTTTCTTT
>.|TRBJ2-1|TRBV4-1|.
CASSRWWGVSSSYNEQFF
TGCGCCAGCAGCCGGTGGTGGGGCGTCTCAAGCTCCTACAATGAGCAGTTCTTC
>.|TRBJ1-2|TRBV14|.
CASSPLLPGDGYTF
TGTGCCAGCAGCCCCCTCCTCCCAGGGGATGGCTACACCTTC
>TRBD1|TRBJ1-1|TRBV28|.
CASRDSWGNTEAFF
TGTGCCAGCCGGGACAGCTGGGGGAACACTGAAGCTTTCTTT
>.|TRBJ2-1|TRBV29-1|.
CSVHPRGVNEQFF
TGCAGCGTCCACCCTCGGGGAGTCAATGAGCAGTTCTTC
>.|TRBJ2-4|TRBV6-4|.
CPGVPKTKNIQYF
TGTCCCGGGGTCCCAAAGACCAAAAACATTCAGTACTTC
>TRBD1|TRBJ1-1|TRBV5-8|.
CASSLIGTGLNTEAFF
TGTGCCAGCAGCCTAATCGGGACAGGGTTGAACACTGAAGCTTTCTTT
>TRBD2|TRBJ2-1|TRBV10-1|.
CASSETDGRVSGEQFF
TGCGCCAGCAGTGAGACGGACGGGAGGGTCTCGGGTGAGCAGTTCTTC
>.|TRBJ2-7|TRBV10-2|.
CASSLGGTTYEQYF
TGCGCCAGCAGTCTAGGCGGGACGACCTACGAGCAGTACTTC
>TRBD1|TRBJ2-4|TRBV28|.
CASRRQGIAKNIQYF
TGTGCCAGCAGAAGACAGGGAATAGCCAAAAACATTCAGTACTTC
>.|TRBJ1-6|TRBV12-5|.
CASTPGRNSPLHF
TGTGCTAGTACACCCGGCAGGAATTCACCCCTCCACTTT
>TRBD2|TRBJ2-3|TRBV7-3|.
CASSLIGVAGGPITDTQYF
TGTGCCAGCAGCTTAATTGGGGTAGCGGGAGGTCCCATCACAGATACGCAGTATTTT
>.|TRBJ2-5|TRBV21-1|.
CASSKEVAGVSQYF
TGTGCCAGCAGCAAAGAGGTGGCAGGGGTGTCCCAGTACTTC
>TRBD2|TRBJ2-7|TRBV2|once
CASSEVLTSGSLSYEQYF
TGTGCCAGCAGTGAGGTCCTGACTAGCGGGAGCCTATCCTACGAGCAGTACTTC
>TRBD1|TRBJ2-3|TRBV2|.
CASSIQGAVADTQYF
TGTGCCAGCAGTATACAGGGGGCGGTGGCAGATACGCAGTATTTT
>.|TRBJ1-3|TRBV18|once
CASSSFTRTSGNTIYF
TGTGCCAGCTCATCGTTTACTAGGACCTCTGGAAACACCATATATTTT
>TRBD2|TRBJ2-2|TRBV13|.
CASSPPSGRASGELFF
TGTGCCAGCAGCCCTCCTAGCGGGAGGGCCTCCGGGGAGCTGTTTTTT
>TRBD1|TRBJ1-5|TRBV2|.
CASRRDRVGNQPQHF
TGTGCCAGCAGACGCGACAGGGTAGGGAATCAGCCCCAGCATTTT
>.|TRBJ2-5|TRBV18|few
CASSPSSQETQYF
TGTGCCAGCTCACCCTCGAGTCAAGAGACCCAGTACTTC
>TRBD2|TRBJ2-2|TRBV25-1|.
CASSPSPGTSGRPGELFF
TGTGCCAGCAGTCCATCCCCCGGGACTAGCGGGAGGCCCGGGGAGCTGTTTTTT
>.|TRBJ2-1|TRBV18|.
CASSPTVVESYEQFF
TGTGCCAGCTCACCCACCGTGGTCGAAAGCTATGAGCAGTTCTTC
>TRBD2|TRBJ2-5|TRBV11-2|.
CASSLGLTSGVVTQYF
TGTGCCAGCAGCTTAGGGTTGACTAGCGGGGTAGTTACCCAGTACTTC